The 8 T cell receptor beta chains in this list originate from one sample, sequenced in a study of graft-versus-host responses after intestinal transplantation. Sequencing used immunoSEQ multiplex PCR; TCRdb keeps in-frame clones, though not all of them. Seen here are about 970 clones, approximately 54% observed once, and the top ten hold about 14%. Responder cells labeled with CFSE (around 200,000) were co-plated with irradiated stimulator cells labeled with violet dye (around 200,000). The material sequenced was alloreactive CD8+ T cells from a mixed lymphocyte reaction culture, taken before transplantation. Stated subset: CFSE-low proliferating T cells sorted from roughly 6-day pre-transplant mixed lymphocyte reaction (GvH or HvG direction). Every receptor here comes from a human patient who was an organ donor for intestinal transplantation.

V usage is TRBV9 and J usage is TRBJ2-1; 10 bases match TRBD1. Germline loops: CDR1 SGDLS, CDR2 YYNGEE. The CDR3 runs 16 residues. The J segment lost 2 bases and the V segment lost 0 bases, leaving 2 bases of the junction unmatched. In DNA form, the CDR3 reads TGTGCCAGCAGCGTAGTCGGGACAGGGGCCTACAATGAGCAGTTCTTC. Its translation: CASSVVGTGAYNEQFF.

V gene TRBV6-4 combines with J gene TRBJ2-7; the match to TRBD1 covers 7 bases. Unmatched junction bases numbered 9, after V lost 6 bases and J lost 4 bases. The CDR3 is made up of 14 amino acids. The V gene's germline CDR1 is MRHNA and CDR2 SNTAGT. CDR3 residues: CASSPGGGGYEQYF. CDR3 coding DNA: TGTGCCAGCAGCCCAGGGGGTGGGGGTTACGAGCAGTACTTC.

The table lists this clone with a few counts. This chain connects TRBV4-1 to TRBJ2-7; the D gene could be TRBD1 or TRBD2 (7 bases each). The V and J ends lost 4 bases and 3 bases respectively, with 16 bases between them. CDR1 MGHRA and CDR2 YSYEKL come from the germline V gene. This CDR3 has 15 amino acids. CDR3 sequence reads: CASSLGGGSYYEQYF. CDR3 DNA: TGCGCCAGCAGCCTAGGGGGCGGGAGTTACTACGAGCAGTACTTC.

The chain has TRBV6-9 and TRBJ1-2; D is undetermined. In germline, CDR1 is MNHGY, CDR2 SVAAGI. Trimming removed 4 bases at V and 4 bases at J, with 4 bases between. This CDR3 contains 11 residues. For the CDR3, the DNA is TGTGCCAGCAGTTGGGGCTATGGCTACACCTTC. Protein product: CASSWGYGYTF.

This chain joins TRBV21-1 and TRBJ1-5; the table's D call TRBD1 went unverified against the DNA. TRBV21-1 is marked as a pseudogene. This CDR3 has 18 amino acids. CDR3 nucleotide sequence: TGTGCCAGCAGCATTGCGGGACAGGGACCCTATAGCAATCAGCCCCAGCATTTT. Translating it yields CASSIAGQGPYSNQPQHF.

The chain links TRBV29-1 to TRBJ2-2; D possibly corresponds to TRBD2 (7 bases). Trimming cost V 5 bases and J 7 bases, with 17 bases left between them. CDR1 SQVTM and CDR2 ANQGSEA come from the germline V gene. This CDR3 spans 14 amino acids. In DNA, the CDR3 is TGCAGCGTTCTTTACGGGGGGCTGGGCGGGGAGCTGTTTTTT. Translation gives CSVLYGGLGGELFF.

The chain employs TRBV9 and TRBJ2-1; 11 bases agree with TRBD2. V gave up 7 bases and J gave up 5 bases; unmatched junction bases: 5. The CDR3 has 14 amino acids. Germline lookup yields CDR1 SGDLS and CDR2 YYNGEE. CDR3 residues: CASGLTSGDNEQFF. The DNA for the CDR3 is TGTGCCAGCGGGTTGACTAGCGGGGACAATGAGCAGTTCTTC.

This clone has just one count. The chain recombines TRBV5-8 with TRBJ2-7, with 10 bases fitting TRBD1. The V segment lost 4 bases and the J segment 3 bases; nucleotides outside the gene matches: 4. This CDR3 region has 14 residues. Per the germline V gene, CDR1 is SGHTS and CDR2 is YDEGEE. The chain's CDR3 is CASSLWTGGYEQYF. The CDR3 DNA is TGTGCCAGCAGCCTATGGACAGGGGGCTACGAGCAGTACTTC.